This TCR beta chain originates from a study of preoperative IRX-2 immunotherapy in early breast cancer. Profiled with immunoSEQ multiplex PCR; TCRdb holds only in-frame clones, not every one. The top ten clones hold roughly 6.8% of a sample with approximately 28,000 clones, approximately 72% of them seen once. Treatment denoted: preoperative locoregional IRX-2 cytokine immunotherapy. Preoperative locoregional IRX-2 cytokine immunotherapy was tested in the phase Ib source study. V was trimmed by 2 bases and J by 5 bases, leaving 16 bases between them. The CDR3 is 14 residues long. The germline V gene has CDR1 SQVTM and CDR2 ANQGSEA.

The V call is TRBV29-1, the J call TRBJ2-7; D perhaps matches TRBD1 (6 bases). The receptor's source is a human donor with breast cancer. Here the sequenced sample was lymph node tissue, taken after IRX-2 immunotherapy. CDR3 DNA: TGCAGCGTTGAAAGTTGGACTGGGGGCCACGAGCAGTACTTC. This gives the protein CSVESWTGGHEQYF.